One sample yielded the 14 T cell receptor beta chains listed below, sequenced in a study of blood T cell repertoires in COVID-19. The table came from immunoSEQ multiplex PCR; TCRdb's copy has only in-frame clones and leaves some out. The data show around 270,000 clones, 91% seen once. Sequences were obtained from peripheral blood. These receptors were collected from a person between 18 and 35 years old with COVID-19, enrolled during active disease.

The chain employs TRBV5-1 and TRBJ2-1, with TRBD2 matching 11 bases. Germline trimming cut 0 bases from V and 0 bases from J; bases unmatched to any gene: 2. This CDR3 contains 17 residues. Germline CDR1 reads SGHRS; CDR2 reads YFSETQ. In DNA form, the CDR3 reads TGCGCCAGCAGCTTGGGACTAGCGGGATACTCCTACAATGAGCAGTTCTTC. It codes for CASSLGLAGYSYNEQFF.

The chain links TRBV7-9 to TRBJ2-7, with 9 bases fitting TRBD1. The CDR3 length is 13 residues. The V gene end was trimmed by 1 base and the J gene end by 5 bases; junction bases not matched to a gene: 0. The germline V gene has CDR1 SEHNR and CDR2 FQNEAQ (reference sequence). DNA of the CDR3: TGTGCCAGCAGCTTAGGGACAGGGGACGAGCAGTACTTC. It yields the protein CASSLGTGDEQYF.

This chain uses TRBV6-2 or TRBV6-3 with TRBJ2-3; 7 bases match TRBD2. The length of the CDR3 is 15 residues. V lost 4 bases and J lost 2; bases outside the gene matches: 6. Germline lookup yields CDR1 MNHEY and CDR2 SVGEGT. The CDR3 reads CASSSFGLDTDTQYF. The CDR3 DNA sequence: TGTGCCAGCAGTTCCTTCGGACTAGACACAGATACGCAGTATTTT.

V usage is TRBV7-2 and J usage is TRBJ1-5; TRBD1 is a possible D gene (6 bases). Deletions cut 2 bases from V and 4 bases from J, with 12 bases between. The CDR3 has 15 amino acids. Germline assignment: CDR1 SGHTA and CDR2 FQGNSA. The CDR3 reads CASSLNRVDNQPQHF. The CDR3 DNA follows: TGTGCCAGCAGCTTAAACAGGGTAGATAATCAGCCCCAGCATTTT.

The V call is TRBV14, the J call TRBJ2-1, with a weak D call TRBD1 (5 bases). The germline V gene has CDR1 SGHDN and CDR2 FVKESK. The CDR3 consists of 13 residues. V was clipped by 4 bases and J by 3 bases, with 7 bases between them. The CDR3 coding sequence is TGTGCCAGCAGCCCAGGGAACTACAATGAGCAGTTCTTC. The encoded protein is CASSPGNYNEQFF.

The V call is TRBV5-1, the J call TRBJ2-1; tentative D call: TRBD1 (7 bases). V lost 5 bases to trimming and J lost 5 bases, with 20 bases between them. The V gene's germline CDR1 is SGHRS and CDR2 YFSETQ. The CDR3 runs 16 residues. The CDR3 coding sequence is TGCGCCAGCAGAATAGGGGGCGGGGATCCACACAATGAGCAGTTCTTC. It encodes CASRIGGGDPHNEQFF.

The chain is built from TRBV9 and TRBJ2-1; D possibly corresponds to TRBD2 (6 bases). V was pared by 0 bases and J by 0 bases, with 10 bases between. The V gene's germline CDR1 is SGDLS and CDR2 YYNGEE. The CDR3 covers 16 residues. The CDR3 sequence: CASSVGWDFSYNEQFF. CDR3 coding DNA: TGTGCCAGCAGCGTAGGTTGGGACTTCTCCTACAATGAGCAGTTCTTC.

The chain joins TRBV6-1 to TRBJ1-5; 8 bases are shared with TRBD1. The trim removed 4 bases at V and 1 base at J, leaving 6 bases unmatched. There are 16 residues in the CDR3. Germline values: CDR1 MNHNS, CDR2 SASEGT. This chain's CDR3 is CASSATGGVSNQPQHF. CDR3 sequence (DNA): TGTGCCAGCAGTGCCACAGGGGGTGTAAGCAATCAGCCCCAGCATTTT.

V gene TRBV20-1 combines with J gene TRBJ2-1; D gene uncertain. The CDR3 has 9 residues. CDR1 and CDR2 (germline): DFQATT, SNEGSKA (reference sequence). Here the CDR3 reads CRARGEQFF. CDR3 coding DNA: TGCAGAGCCCGCGGTGAGCAGTTCTTC.

This clone was seen a single time. The J gene is TRBJ1-6, the V gene TRBV3-1 (or the pseudogene TRBV3-2), with 7 nucleotides matching TRBD1. This CDR3 is built from 13 residues. With V trimmed by 4 bases and J by 14 bases, 8 bases remained unmatched. Per the germline V gene, CDR1 is LGHDT and CDR2 is YNNKEL (reference sequence). CDR3 bases: TGTGCCAGCAGCCCCCGGGACAGTCCAACCCTCCACTTT. As protein: CASSPRDSPTLHF.

The chain is built from TRBV6-5 and TRBJ2-7; 8 bases are shared with TRBD1. The CDR3 length is 14 residues. Germline assignment: CDR1 MNHEY and CDR2 SVGAGI. V was pared by 4 bases and J by 4 bases, with 6 bases of the junction left unmatched. CDR3 region: CASSFGQGYYEQYF. The CDR3 DNA sequence: TGTGCCAGCAGTTTCGGACAGGGATATTACGAGCAGTACTTC.

The chain is built from TRBV9 and TRBJ2-2; no reliable D call. Trimming cost V 4 bases and J 2 bases, with 9 bases left between them. The CDR3 extends over 14 amino acids. Germline V gene lookup returns CDR1 SGDLS and CDR2 YYNGEE. CDR3 nucleotides: TGTGCCAGCAGCCTAAACCCTAACACCGGGGAGCTGTTTTTT. Its translation is CASSLNPNTGELFF. The whole variable domain, remainder taken from reference TRBV9 and TRBJ2-2, is DSGVTQTPKHLITATGQRVTLRCSPRSGDLSVYWYQQSLDQGLQFLIQYYNGEERAKGNILERFSAQQFPDLHSELNLSSLELGDSALYFCASSLNPNTGELFFGEGSRLTVL.

The chain is built from TRBV19 and TRBJ2-1; 9 nucleotides match TRBD2. The CDR3 runs to 15 residues. Germline V gives CDR1 LNHDA, CDR2 SQIVND (reference sequence). V was pared by 4 bases and J by 8 bases, with 9 bases of the junction left unmatched. The CDR3 sequence is CASSTGLARTHEQFF. The DNA of the CDR3 is TGTGCCAGTAGTACCGGACTAGCGAGAACACATGAGCAGTTCTTC.

V gene TRBV5-4 combines with J gene TRBJ2-1, with 13 nucleotides matching TRBD2. From germline, CDR1 is SGHNT and CDR2 YYREEE (reference sequence). V lost 4 bases to trimming and J lost 9 bases; unmatched junction nucleotides: 10. The CDR3 spans 16 residues. The CDR3 DNA sequence: TGTGCCAGCAGCAGCCTGGGACTAGCGGGGTCTCTTGAGCAGTTCTTC. Translated, it gives CASSSLGLAGSLEQFF.